The clone carrying this T cell receptor beta chain was seen ten or more times. A unique molecular identifier was attached to every TCR cDNA molecule. TCRdb redid the calling of the 5' RACE reads with MiXCR, one entry per CDR3 protein. This table holds 95,000 to 130,000 distinct CDR3 sequences, 10% to 15% found once. Trimming took off 6 bases at V and 0 bases at J, with 12 bases between the two ends. Per the germline V gene, CDR1 is KGHSH and CDR2 is LQKENI. CDR3 length: 15 residues. The data were taken from a study of spatial heterogeneity in lung cancer. The wider study: When follow-up PBMC samples existed, they were sequenced (at a median of roughly 25 months after resection). Unique TCR and UMI combinations averaged more than ten appearances each in raw reads.

Time point here: blood at routine non-recurrence follow-up after resection. Unsorted whole RNA of tumor, nontumor lung or frozen PBMC was sequenced. Here the sequenced sample was PBMCs, taken at follow-up. The sequence derives from a male donor with early-stage non-small cell lung cancer. This chain uses TRBV18 with TRBJ2-1; D is perhaps TRBD1 (5 bases). The CDR3 nucleotides read TGTGCCAGCTCTCTTGGGGCGAGCTCCTACAATGAGCAGTTCTTC. This encodes CASSLGASSYNEQFF.